Detailed here is one T cell receptor beta chain. Which antigen it targets is not known. At one end the junction does not follow the germline gene, possibly because of a read error. The CDR3 regions of human TCRbeta chains were analyzed by immunosequencing. On the authors' methods: TCRs in the repertoires were matched against a reference library of SARS-CoV-2-specific TCRs that had been generated with the MIRA antigen-specificity platform. Breadth meant the fraction of unique TCRs that were SARS-CoV-2-associated, whereas depth meant the fraction of total T cells that were SARS-CoV-2-associated. Using the MIRA data, each spike-specific TCR was mapped to the spike region that the TCR reacts to and placed in a CD4 or CD8 class. Log10-transformed breadth and depth values were compared by one-way ANOVA with Sidak's multiple comparisons tests. Held by TCRdb, this immuneACCESS table contains in-frame sequences only and omits some clones. Under half of the omission traces to an unresolved V gene where checked; the cause of the rest is unknown. The V and J calls and clone size were taken over from that table, and D and trimming were inferred from the DNA. Present in this sample are some 150,000 clones, around 88% of which were seen just once. The ten largest clones add up to more than 3% of the sample.

CDR1 and CDR2 (SQVTM, ANQGSEA) derive from the germline V gene. Counted from cysteine to phenylalanine, this CDR3 has 13 amino acids. Kept here is only the CDR3 DNA, which spans 39 bases and is read in frame from base 1. This record belongs to a study of T cell responses to AZD1222 COVID-19 vaccine (dated by TCRdb to about 2021). Broadly, across the study: TCR sequencing was performed for approximately 240 trial participants, of whom 200 to 220 were given two doses of AZD1222 and about 25 were given two doses of MenACWY control vaccine. Enrollment into the trials was organized by age into subgroups of 18-55, 56-69 and 70-plus years, and those subgroups contained 148, 28 and 57 TCR-sequenced participants, respectively. The paper as a whole reports these results and caveats: Participants were mostly white British, with more females than males. The authors suggested clonal diversity may have been underestimated. No day 14 peak-response samples were available, so repertoires were characterized only after the peak T cell response. The vaccine-associated CD4 TCRs covered the entire spike protein, and the dominant responses fell in regions 160-218 and 743-854. Nearly half of unique spike-specific TCRs reportedly recognized epitopes outside regions mutated in the B.1.351 and B.1.1.7 variants. Conclusions about previously exposed vaccinees are limited because only six or seven AZD1222 recipients were SARS-CoV-2 seropositive at baseline. In the small 56-69-year group, the increase in depth fell short of significance, most likely because of low power. After two AZD1222 doses, spike-specific TCR breadth and depth were significantly higher than at day 0 and than in MenACWY recipients.

The time point label for this specimen denotes: baseline before first vaccination. Per the publication, the treatment or condition label means: meningococcal conjugate vaccine given as trial control. Samples from vaccinated people were obtained from the UK trials COV001 and COV002, which included a single-blind randomized controlled phase 2/3 trial of AZD1222 (ChAdOx1 nCoV-19) in healthy adults. Trial participant PBMC samples were collected at day 0 and day 28 after the second dose for TCRbeta chain sequencing. The sequencing used peripheral blood, collected on day 0 of MenACWY control vaccination. The clonotype was recovered from an adult in good health. Recombination connected TRBV29-1 to TRBJ1-1, with a weak D call of TRBD1 (6 bases match). This receptor carries the CDR3 CSVEGGGSTEAFF. At the DNA level, the sequence is TGCAGCGTCGAAGGGGGGGGTTCCACTGAAGCTTTCTTT. Here the CDR3 is joined to the reference TRBV29-1 and TRBJ1-1 genes, and the full variable domain is: SAVISQKPSRDICQRGTSLTIQCQVDSQVTMMFWYRQQPGQSLTLIATANQGSEATYESGFVIDKFPISRPNLTFSTLTVSNMSPEDSSIYLCSVEGGGSTEAFFGQGTRLTVV.